The rows below give T cell receptor beta chains drawn from one sample of a study of T cell repertoires in cytomegalovirus infection. One entry per CDR3 protein, called by TCRdb with MiXCR from the reads. Of 150,000 to 200,000 distinct CDR3 sequences in the sample, approximately 20% were seen once. The sample was PBMCs. These TCRs come from a human donor in good health (CMV status not recorded). Some clones in this sample may be carry-over from other donors' samples. Each CDR3 is given with its conserved first and last residue. The order of the fields is D gene, clone size, V gene, J gene, CDR3 DNA, CDR3 protein. D genes are given only for firm matches. Some rows mark clone size as missing; the rest say once, few, many or name a class of expanded clone.

TRBD1	many	TRBV12-3/TRBV12-4	TRBJ2-5	TGTGCCAGCAGTCCTCCCGGACAGGGGATAAAGACCCAGTACTTC	CASSPPGQGIKTQYF
TRBD2	.	TRBV9	TRBJ2-2	TGTGCCAGCAGCAGTTTGTCCGGGACTAGCGGTTGGGGGGAGCTGTTTTTT	CASSSLSGTSGWGELFF
TRBD1	.	TRBV12-3/TRBV12-4	TRBJ1-1	TGTGCCAGCAGTTGGGGACAGGGTTTCACTGAAGCTTTCTTT	CASSWGQGFTEAFF
TRBD2	few	TRBV4-2	TRBJ2-7	TGTGCCAGCAGCCCAGCGGGGGGACGGCGGGGATACGAGCAGTACTTC	CASSPAGGRRGYEQYF
.	few	TRBV29-1	TRBJ2-1	TGCAGCGTGCAGGGAATAACCTACAATGAGCAGTTCTTC	CSVQGITYNEQFF
TRBD2	once	TRBV6-1	TRBJ2-7	TGTGCCAGCAGCTTAAGCGGGAGGCCCCCCTACGAGCAGTACTTC	CASSLSGRPPYEQYF
.	.	TRBV5-1	TRBJ2-1	TGCGCCAGCAGCCCAACCGGGTCCGGCTACAATGAGCAGTTCTTC	CASSPTGSGYNEQFF
.	.	TRBV28	TRBJ2-6	TGTGCCAGCAGTTTAGACCCACCTGGGGCCAACGTCCTGACTTTC	CASSLDPPGANVLTF
.	few	TRBV4-1	TRBJ1-1	TGCGCCAGCAGCCGGCAGGGGCAGAACACTGAAGCTTTCTTT	CASSRQGQNTEAFF
.	once	TRBV4-1	TRBJ1-2	TGCGCCAGCAGCCAAGATGGGGTGACCACTAGTGCCGGGGGCTACACCTTC	CASSQDGVTTSAGGYTF
TRBD1	few	TRBV7-6	TRBJ2-7	TGTGCCAGCAGCTCCGGACAGGGGAGAAGCTCCTACGAGCAGTACTTC	CASSSGQGRSSYEQYF
TRBD1	many	TRBV7-2	TRBJ2-1	TGTGCCAGCAGCCCAGACAGGGGAAGATACAATGAGCAGTTCTTC	CASSPDRGRYNEQFF
.	.	TRBV7-3	TRBJ2-1	TGTGCCAGCAGCTTAAACCCCGGCCCCAGAAATGAGCAGTTCTTC	CASSLNPGPRNEQFF
.	.	TRBV20-1	TRBJ1-2	TGCAGTGCCGAGTTATATGGCTATGGCTACACCTTC	CSAELYGYGYTF
.	few	TRBV11-2	TRBJ2-3	TGTGCCAGCAGCTTAGAGCAGATTTGGACAGATACGCAGTATTTT	CASSLEQIWTDTQYF
.	few	TRBV12-5	TRBJ1-5	TGTGCTAGTGGCACCGGGGGCCAGCCCCAGCATTTT	CASGTGGQPQHF
TRBD1	.	TRBV10-3	TRBJ2-7	TGTGCCATCAGGGGGGACAGGGGGTCTAACGAGCAGTACTTC	CAIRGDRGSNEQYF
TRBD1	.	TRBV7-6	TRBJ1-1	TGTGCCAGCAGCGTAGGGCTCGGGACAGGAGCCTCGAACACTGAAGCTTTCTTT	CASSVGLGTGASNTEAFF
TRBD1	many	TRBV10-3	TRBJ2-1	TGTGCCATCACCCGGGACAGGGGGAGCAATGAGCAGTTCTTC	CAITRDRGSNEQFF
TRBD2	.	TRBV12-3/TRBV12-4	TRBJ2-3	TGTGCCAGCAGCTCCCCTAGCGGGGGGTACACAGATACGCAGTATTTT	CASSSPSGGYTDTQYF
.	.	TRBV28	TRBJ2-3	TGTGCCAGCATGGGTGTGATTGATACGCAGTATTTT	CASMGVIDTQYF
TRBD1	many	TRBV12-3/TRBV12-4	TRBJ2-2	TGTGCCAGCAGGGACAGGGGGCCGAACGGGGAGCTGTTTTTT	CASRDRGPNGELFF
TRBD1	many	TRBV7-9	TRBJ1-4	TGTGCCAGCAGCGACAGGGCAACTAATGAAAAACTGTTTTTT	CASSDRATNEKLFF
.	.	TRBV6-6	TRBJ1-1	TGTGCCAGCAGTTACGGGGGACGGGGCACTGAAGCTTTCTTT	CASSYGGRGTEAFF
.	many	TRBV7-9	TRBJ1-2	TGTGCCAGCAGCTTAGCGAGCAATGGACAGCACTATGGCTACACCTTC	CASSLASNGQHYGYTF
.	once	TRBV7-9	TRBJ1-5	TGTGCCAGCAGCCCAAGTAGCAGCAATCAGCCCCAGCATTTT	CASSPSSSNQPQHF
.	many	TRBV29-1	TRBJ2-5	TGCAGCGTTTCCCACGGGGGGCAGGGGCAAGAGACCCAGTACTTC	CSVSHGGQGQETQYF
TRBD2	few	TRBV11-1	TRBJ2-1	TGTGCCAGCAGGGTTCGAAGCGGGGGGGGTAATGAGCAGTTCTTC	CASRVRSGGGNEQFF